This T cell receptor beta chain was recovered during a study of human versus mouse CDR3 diversity and MHC coevolution (TCRdb year 2017). Background for the entire study: The immunoSEQ assay was reported to detect one in 200,000 T cells and to minimize multiplex PCR amplification bias. Valid reads per sample ranged from about 0.6 x 10^7 to 1.8 x 10^7 across mouse and human samples. Human naive CD4 T cell repertoires were used as a reference for TCR selection on multiple MHC II alleles and were compared with human-TCR-locus transgenic mice carrying single MHC II. The human cohort comprised three healthy volunteer blood donors, one aged 30 to 39, one aged 40 to 50 and one aged 60 to 70 at collection.

The QIAGEN blood and tissue kit was used to extract genomic DNA from the sorted cells, and that DNA was then quantified on a NanoDrop 1000. TCR alpha and beta chains were deep sequenced and quantified on the immunoSEQ platform using multiplex PCR of genomic DNA. Concerning the study's data processing: Annotation of the TCR sequences relied on IMGT gene and region definitions. Out-of-frame rearrangements were used as a proxy for the preselection repertoire and compared with in-frame clonotypes. The iCHAO1 estimator provided with the immunoSEQ platform was used to estimate repertoire size. A Gini index, which is based on the Lorenz curve, was applied to in-frame amino acid clonotypes to measure clonal inequality. The intersect function of the R package tcR was used to count shared clonotypes, and the Jaccard index was used to score similarity. V, J and V-J usage frequencies went into a principal component analysis run with the R prcomp function, with no normalization applied. The table was pulled from immuneACCESS by TCRdb, which kept in-frame rearrangements only. Such tables lose some clones; where checked, under half of the loss comes from unresolved V genes, and the rest has no known cause. V and J calls and clone size are those listed in that table; D and trimming were worked out from the DNA. Across this sample there are around 77,000 clones, with roughly 92% seen only once. The ten biggest clones cover more than 0.13% of the sample.

The research as a whole found: Because human T cells were selected on roughly six MHC II alleles, repertoire diversity in humans and mice was not considered directly comparable. On average, humans had more CDR3 deletions and insertions than mice, indicating greater exonuclease and TdT activity. Among all the groups compared, the lowest clonal inequality scores came from two of the three human donors. According to iCHAO1 estimates, humans had the largest TCR beta repertoire, roughly 1.5 million clonotypes, which was attributed likely to selection by multiple MHC II molecules.

Turning to this clone: No cognate antigen has been identified for it. No base quality information exists; no much larger clone differs at one position.

Measured from the cysteine to the phenylalanine, the CDR3 is 15 residues long. CDR3 DNA is the only sequence kept; it has 45 bases, read in frame from the first base. Trimming accounts for 4 bases at V and 0 bases at J, while the number of junction bases matched to no gene is 3. Per the germline V gene, MNHNS is the CDR1 and SASEGT is the CDR2. Fluorescence-activated cell sorting was used to pull naive CD4 T cells, meaning cells that were CD45RO-negative and CD62L-positive, out of the PBMCs. From each donor, around 50 ml of fresh peripheral blood was taken, and Ficoll density centrifugation was then used to isolate PBMCs. Cells were sorted on a FACSAria III instrument, and every sample had a purity above 90%.

This clonotype was sampled from a person aged 30-70 years in good health. The sequence is built from TRBV6-1 and TRBJ2-7; TRBD2 lines up with 10 middle nucleotides. The sample was naive CD4+ T cells from blood. The cell subset or site label here, explained by the study, means: CD45RO-negative CD62L-positive naive CD4 T cells. For the CDR3, the sequence is CASSGLAGSSYEQYF. The sequenced DNA is TGTGCCAGCAGTGGACTAGCGGGTAGCTCCTACGAGCAGTACTTC.